This T cell receptor beta chain comes out of a study of blood T cell repertoires in COVID-19. Study-wide background: Sites in the United States, Italy and Spain provided acute and convalescent COVID-19 samples. Sample material is recorded as cDNA or gDNA derived from T cells, B-cell-depleted T cells, or PBMCs.

As handled by the study authors: Amplification with reference gene primers provided the estimates of nucleated cell counts. Using immunoSEQ multiplex PCR, the repertoire was profiled, and TCRdb retains in-frame clones only, with some absent. The DNA was the basis for D and trimming; V, J and clone size are from that table. The profile shows 250,000 to 400,000 clones, around nine tenths of them singletons. With 6 bases removed from V and 5 bases from J, the gap between germline ends came to 16 bases. Germline-derived CDR1 and CDR2 are SGHTA and FQGNSA. The CDR3 is made up of 14 amino acids. The J gene is TRBJ1-2, the V gene TRBV7-2; D may be TRBD1 (5 bases). The TCR sequence derives from a man in his fifties or sixties with active or convalescent COVID-19. The sample was peripheral blood. The CDR3 spells CASSTREHLYGYTF. In nucleotides, the CDR3 is TGTGCCAGCAGTACCAGGGAACATTTGTATGGCTACACCTTC.